This T cell receptor (beta chain) was observed in a study of blood T cell repertoires in COVID-19. Whole-study context: Both acute and convalescent COVID-19 samples were obtained from the United States, Italy and Spain. PBMCs, B-cell-depleted T cells, or T cells provided the cDNA or gDNA that made up the material.

This CDR3 has 15 amino acids. Unmatched junction bases numbered 2, after V lost 2 bases and J lost 5 bases. Germline loops: CDR1 SGHVS, CDR2 FNYEAQ. Original analysis: Estimation of nucleated cell counts relied on the amplification of reference gene primers. TCRdb keeps only in-frame clones here, not all; method: immunoSEQ multiplex PCR. V, J and clone size were drawn from that table, and D and trimming were deduced from the DNA. The top ten hold under 3% of the sample, which has over 90,000 clones, around 87% seen once. This receptor was identified in a man in his forties or fifties with active or convalescent COVID-19. The genes are TRBV7-6 and TRBJ2-3, with 12 bases lining up with TRBD2. The specimen sequenced was peripheral blood. The DNA for the CDR3 is TGTGCCAGCAGCTTAACTAGCGGGGGGATAGATACGCAGTATTTT. This sequence encodes CASSLTSGGIDTQYF. The variable domain in full, with the rest retrieved from reference TRBV7-6 and TRBJ2-3, is GAGVSQSPRYKVTKRGQDVALRCDPISGHVSLYWYRQALGQGPEFLTYFNYEAQQDKSGLPNDRFSAERPEGSISTLTIQRTEQRDSAMYRCASSLTSGGIDTQYFGPGTRLTVL.